The sample holds one count of the clone carrying this T cell receptor (beta chain). Its specificity is unknown. The data were produced by immunoSEQ multiplex PCR, yet TCRdb's version contains in-frame clones alone and is incomplete. This table holds around 120,000 clones, around nine tenths found once. This entry is derived from a study of T cell responses to AZD1222 COVID-19 vaccine. Overall study results and limits: The study found Spike-specific TCR breadth and depth rose after two AZD1222 doses. Most donors were white British and more were female, and clonal diversity was possibly underestimated.

Pooling covered second doses at about 4 or about 12 weeks. This CDR3 contains 15 residues. Per the germline V gene, CDR1 is GTSNPN and CDR2 is SVGIG (reference sequence). The J segment lost 5 bases and the V segment lost 4 bases, leaving 9 bases of the junction unmatched. The chain joins TRBV30 to TRBJ2-2; 8 bases line up with TRBD2. The receptor comes from an adult who received the AZD1222 COVID-19 vaccine. The sample in question was peripheral blood, obtained 28 days after the second AZD1222 dose. Here the CDR3 DNA reads TGTGCCTGGACCCCGGGGGGGGCCCGTACCGGGGAGCTGTTTTTT. This codes for CAWTPGGARTGELFF.